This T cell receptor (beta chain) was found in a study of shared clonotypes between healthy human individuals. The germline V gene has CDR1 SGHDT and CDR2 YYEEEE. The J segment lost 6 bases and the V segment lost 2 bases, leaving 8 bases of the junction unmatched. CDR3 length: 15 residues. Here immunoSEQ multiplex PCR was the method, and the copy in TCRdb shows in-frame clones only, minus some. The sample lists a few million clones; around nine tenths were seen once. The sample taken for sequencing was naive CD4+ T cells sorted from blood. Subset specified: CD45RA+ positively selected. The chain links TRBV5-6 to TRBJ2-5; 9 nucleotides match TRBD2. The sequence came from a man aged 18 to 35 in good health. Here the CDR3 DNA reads TGTGCCAGCAGCTTCTTAGCGGGAGCGGCCCAGACCCAGTACTTC. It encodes CASSFLAGAAQTQYF.